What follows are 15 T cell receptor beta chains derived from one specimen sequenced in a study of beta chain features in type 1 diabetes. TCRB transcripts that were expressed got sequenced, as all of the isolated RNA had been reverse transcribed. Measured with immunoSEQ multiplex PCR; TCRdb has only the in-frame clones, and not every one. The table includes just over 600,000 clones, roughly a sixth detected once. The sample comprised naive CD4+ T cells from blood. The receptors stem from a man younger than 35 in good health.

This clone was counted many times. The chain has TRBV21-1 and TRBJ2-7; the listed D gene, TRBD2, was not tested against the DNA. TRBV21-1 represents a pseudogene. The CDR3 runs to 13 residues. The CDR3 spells CASSLESSYEQYF. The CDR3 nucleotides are TGTGCCAGCAGCCTGGAGAGCTCCTACGAGCAGTACTTC.

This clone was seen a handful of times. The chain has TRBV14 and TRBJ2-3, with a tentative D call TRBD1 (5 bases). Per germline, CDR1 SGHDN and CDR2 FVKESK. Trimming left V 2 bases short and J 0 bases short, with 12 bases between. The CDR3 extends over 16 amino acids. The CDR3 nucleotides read TGTGCCAGCAGCCAATTACAGGCCGCTAGCACAGATACGCAGTATTTT. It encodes CASSQLQAASTDTQYF.

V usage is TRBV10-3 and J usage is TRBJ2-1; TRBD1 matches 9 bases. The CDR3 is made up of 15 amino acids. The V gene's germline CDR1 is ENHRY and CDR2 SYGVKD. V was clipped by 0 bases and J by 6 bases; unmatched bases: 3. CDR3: CAISESGQGINEQFF. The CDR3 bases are TGTGCCATCAGTGAGTCTGGACAGGGGATCAATGAGCAGTTCTTC.

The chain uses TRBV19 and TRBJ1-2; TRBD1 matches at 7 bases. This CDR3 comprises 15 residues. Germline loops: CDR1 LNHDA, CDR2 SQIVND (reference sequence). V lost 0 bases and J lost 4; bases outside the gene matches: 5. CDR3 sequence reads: CASSIDRDRFYGYTF. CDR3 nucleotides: TGTGCCAGTAGTATAGATCGGGACAGATTCTATGGCTACACCTTC.

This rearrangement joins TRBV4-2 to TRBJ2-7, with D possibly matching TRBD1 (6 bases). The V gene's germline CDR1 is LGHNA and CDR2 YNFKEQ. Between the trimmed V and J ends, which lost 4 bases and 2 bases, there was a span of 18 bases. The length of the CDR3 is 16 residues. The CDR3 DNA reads TGTGCCAGCAGCCGCCTTCCCAGGGGCATTACCTACGAGCAGTACTTC. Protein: CASSRLPRGITYEQYF.

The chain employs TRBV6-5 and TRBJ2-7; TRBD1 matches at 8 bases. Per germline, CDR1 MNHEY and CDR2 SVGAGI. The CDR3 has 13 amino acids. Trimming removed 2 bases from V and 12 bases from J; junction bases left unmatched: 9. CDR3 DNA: TGTGCCAGCAGTTACGGGACAGGCAAAGGGTTGTACTTC. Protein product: CASSYGTGKGLYF.

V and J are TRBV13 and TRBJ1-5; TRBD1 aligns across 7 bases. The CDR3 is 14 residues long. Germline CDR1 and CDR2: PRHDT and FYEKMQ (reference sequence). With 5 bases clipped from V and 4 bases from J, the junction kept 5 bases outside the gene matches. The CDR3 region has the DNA TGTGCCAGCAGCCCCGGGACAGCAAATCAGCCCCAGCATTTT. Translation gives CASSPGTANQPQHF.

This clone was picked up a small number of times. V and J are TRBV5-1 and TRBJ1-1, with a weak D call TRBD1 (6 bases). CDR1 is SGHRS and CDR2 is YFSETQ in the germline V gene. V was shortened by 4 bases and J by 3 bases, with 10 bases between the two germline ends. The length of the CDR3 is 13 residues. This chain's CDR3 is CASSRQVDTEAFF. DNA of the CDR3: TGCGCCAGCAGCAGACAGGTAGACACTGAAGCTTTCTTT.

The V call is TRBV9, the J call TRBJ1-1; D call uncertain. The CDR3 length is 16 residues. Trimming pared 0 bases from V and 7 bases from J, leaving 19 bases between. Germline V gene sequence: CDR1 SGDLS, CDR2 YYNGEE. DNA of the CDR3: TGTGCCAGCAGCGTAGGTGTCCTGGACGGATCGTTTGAAGCTTTCTTT. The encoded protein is CASSVGVLDGSFEAFF.

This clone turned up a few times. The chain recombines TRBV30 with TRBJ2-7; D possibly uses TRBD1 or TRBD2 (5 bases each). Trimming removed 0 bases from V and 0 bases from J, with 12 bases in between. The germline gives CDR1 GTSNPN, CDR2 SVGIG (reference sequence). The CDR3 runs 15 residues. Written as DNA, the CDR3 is TGTGCCTGGAGTGTGGGGACGGTCAGCTCCTACGAGCAGTACTTC. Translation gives CAWSVGTVSSYEQYF.

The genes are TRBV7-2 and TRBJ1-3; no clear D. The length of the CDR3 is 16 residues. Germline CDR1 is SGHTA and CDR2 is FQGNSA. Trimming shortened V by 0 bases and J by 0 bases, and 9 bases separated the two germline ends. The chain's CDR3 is CASSLAPASSGNTIYF. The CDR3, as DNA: TGTGCCAGCAGCTTAGCGCCCGCTAGCTCTGGAAACACCATATATTTT.

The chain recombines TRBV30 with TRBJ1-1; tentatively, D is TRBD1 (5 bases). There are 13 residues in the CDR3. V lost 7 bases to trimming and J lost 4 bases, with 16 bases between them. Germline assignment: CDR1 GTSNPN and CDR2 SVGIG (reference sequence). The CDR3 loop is CAFSRVGGTEAFF. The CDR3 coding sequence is TGTGCCTTTAGCAGGGTTGGGGGCACTGAAGCTTTCTTT.

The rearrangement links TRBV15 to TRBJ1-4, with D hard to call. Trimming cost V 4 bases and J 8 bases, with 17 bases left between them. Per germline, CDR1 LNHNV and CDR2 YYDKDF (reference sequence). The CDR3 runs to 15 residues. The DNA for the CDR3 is TGTGCCACCAGCAAACCCGAGGGTTTAAGGGAAAAACTGTTTTTT. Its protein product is CATSKPEGLREKLFF.

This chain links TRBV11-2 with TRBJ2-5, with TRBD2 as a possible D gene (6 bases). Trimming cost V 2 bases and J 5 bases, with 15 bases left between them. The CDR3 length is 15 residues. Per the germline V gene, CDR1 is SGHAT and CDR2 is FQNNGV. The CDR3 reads CASSLYPTSAETQYF. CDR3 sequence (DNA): TGTGCCAGCAGCTTATACCCGACTAGTGCGGAGACCCAGTACTTC.

CDR3 region: CASSHRTGYIYGYTF. In DNA, the CDR3 is TGTGCCAGCAGCCACAGGACAGGGTACATCTATGGCTACACCTTC. The chain carries TRBV11-1 and TRBJ1-2; 8 bases fit TRBD1. Germline lookup yields CDR1 SGHAT and CDR2 FQDESV (reference sequence). V was clipped by 5 bases and J by 4 bases; unmatched bases: 9. The CDR3 contains 15 residues.